Sequencing of this T cell receptor beta chain was carried out in a study of T cells in localized non-small cell lung cancer. General study findings and limits: Among the tissues sampled, uninvolved adjacent lung had the highest T cell clonality, above tumor. One tumor region alone was sequenced, and heterogeneity therefore remains possible.

In germline, CDR1 is SEHNR, CDR2 FQNEAQ (reference sequence). The CDR3 runs 11 residues. V shed 8 bases and J shed 8 bases, with 9 bases lying between them. The method was immunoSEQ multiplex PCR; TCRdb's version includes in-frame clones alone and lacks a portion of them. The table lists almost 30,000 clones, roughly 91% of them singletons. A word on this clone: Its target is unknown.

The chain has TRBV7-9 and TRBJ1-4; a weak D match, TRBD1 (5 bases). The sequencing here drew on peripheral blood, taken before any cancer treatment. The source is a female donor over 55 with stage III squamous cell lung carcinoma. The chain's CDR3 is CASGTREKLFF. The CDR3, as DNA: TGTGCCAGCGGGACTAGGGAAAAACTGTTTTTT.